These T cell receptor beta chains were read from a single sample in a study of control samples from healthy donors and cancer patients. TCRdb's table, derived via immunoSEQ multiplex PCR, lists solely in-frame clones and lacks some. This sample has some 410,000 clones; around 90% occur once, and the top ten carry more than 6%. The sequencing sample was made of PBMCs. The receptors come from a man aged 40-49 years with head and neck cancer. Both conserved end residues are trimmed from each CDR3.

V	J	CDR3
TRBV3-1/TRBV3-2	TRBJ1-5	ASSLTGGGNQPQH
TRBV10-3	TRBJ1-5	AISEEGPYSNQPQH
TRBV11-2	TRBJ1-6	ASSLLSGRGPLH
TRBV18	TRBJ1-1	ASSPLIRQGPGMNTEAF
TRBV5-1	TRBJ1-1	ASSLGTSPEAF
TRBV4-3	TRBJ1-5	ASSQGTGGNQPQH
TRBV4-1	TRBJ2-7	ASSQGGADYEQY
TRBV5-1	TRBJ2-2	ASSLRGQGWTGELF
TRBV18	TRBJ1-5	ASSSPGQGNGNQSQH
TRBV3-1/TRBV3-2	TRBJ2-1	ASSQPGGGGPYNEQF
TRBV7-9	TRBJ2-7	ASSLVGREQY
TRBV27	TRBJ2-5	ASSPREAGEVIETQY
TRBV5-6	TRBJ2-7	ASSLGLSGQVGTYEQY
TRBV6-2/TRBV6-3	TRBJ1-5	ASSQTGSNQPQH
TRBV11-2	TRBJ2-3	ASSVAGPDTQY
TRBV24-1	TRBJ1-5	ATSDRRGQPQH
TRBV6-5	TRBJ2-1	ASSYSKVGEQF
TRBV5-1	TRBJ2-5	ASSLAGLAGSQETQY
TRBV10-3	TRBJ1-3	AIRGRDDSGNTIY
TRBV7-9	TRBJ2-7	ASSSDRTSYEQY
TRBV27	TRBJ1-2	ASSFSPSFRYGYT
TRBV2	TRBJ1-5	ASDRQMNQPQH
TRBV5-6	TRBJ2-3	ASSWITSGGVDTQY
TRBV5-6	TRBJ2-4	ASSNWGILAKNIQY
TRBV5-6	TRBJ2-7	ASSFAGSSYEQY
TRBV7-9	TRBJ1-2	ASSLVYVGDYGYT
TRBV30	TRBJ1-6	AWSVEGGGGLIRGFPLH
TRBV5-6	TRBJ2-7	ASSSLAGLYYEQY
TRBV19	TRBJ1-2	ASSMQGAYRHGYT
TRBV6-5	TRBJ2-3	ASRGARTSPDTQY
TRBV6-6	TRBJ2-3	ASTRRGGLIDTQY
TRBV4-1	TRBJ1-1	ASSFPGLNTEAF
TRBV6-5	TRBJ2-7	ASSGLAGNYEQY
TRBV18	TRBJ1-1	ASSPPYRNTEAF
TRBV6-6	TRBJ1-4	ASSYSLGQGSEKLF
TRBV9	TRBJ1-2	ASSRGQPNYGYT
TRBV11-2	TRBJ2-7	ASSRDRSSYEQY
TRBV9	TRBJ1-3	ASSEASGNTIY
TRBV15	TRBJ2-1	ATSRIPEYNEQF
TRBV6-5	TRBJ1-5	ASRGDLNQPQH
TRBV3-1/TRBV3-2	TRBJ2-7	ASSQDTYPSYEQY
TRBV7-9	TRBJ2-4	ASSRGGLVQY
TRBV5-6	TRBJ1-1	ASSLARVSGPEAF
TRBV7-9	TRBJ1-2	ASSAGPYGYT
TRBV25-1	TRBJ2-1	ASSSVTGTGSYNEQF
TRBV20-1	TRBJ1-5	SASAVIPDRRNQPQH